This T cell receptor beta chain was recorded in a study of post-analysis software for immune sequencing data. Study-wide background: Patients had relapsing-remitting, secondary progressive or progressive-relapsing multiple sclerosis; some lacked subtype.

Prepared libraries of TCR beta cDNA carried unique molecular identifiers. TCRdb used MiXCR to reprocess the PCR reads, holding one entry per CDR3 protein. The profile shows about 430,000 distinct CDR3 sequences, more than 30% of them singletons. Study-level findings and limits: Samples prepared in the same batch strongly co-clustered by F measure. Compared against controls, patients with multiple sclerosis displayed significantly lower normalized Chao1 diversity. Compared with controls, patients had more of 4 or 5 TRBV segments, including TRBV5-6, TRBV5-1 and TRBV20-1.

The ends lost 8 bases at V and 4 bases at J; junction bases unmatched: 8. CDR3 length equals 14 residues. Germline loops: CDR1 MDHEN, CDR2 SYDVKM. On this clonotype: No antigen is known for it.

The V gene is TRBV28, the J gene TRBJ2-5; TRBD2 aligns across 9 bases. The sequence was obtained from a girl aged 2 to 10 with multiple sclerosis. Sequencing used blood. For the CDR3, the DNA is TGTGCCAGCTTAGATAGCGGGAGCATAGAGACCCAGTACTTC. Protein sequence: CASLDSGSIETQYF.